The clone carrying this T cell receptor (beta chain) was detected ten times or more. Its target is unknown. The entry originates in a study of breast tumors, draining lymph nodes, adjacent tissues. The lymph nodes were axillary draining lymph nodes from breast cancer patients. CDR1 and CDR2 from the germline V gene are MDHEN and SYDVKM. V lost 5 bases and J lost 3; bases outside the gene matches: 5. The length of the CDR3 is 15 residues. Findings and limits, study-wide: Tumor TCR diversity was below lymph nodes but above nontumor tissue. Findings are consistent with lymph node origin and intratumoral expansion of most tumor T cells. Luminal-like breast cancer showed significantly greater tumor-nontumor repertoire similarity than basal-like breast cancer did.

TCRdb re-called the multiplex PCR reads with MiXCR, one entry per CDR3 protein. The profile covers about 200,000 distinct CDR3 sequences, with approximately 31% appearing a single time and around 4.4% taken by the ten largest. The sequencing sample was made of axillary lymph node tissue. The sequence came from a female donor with breast cancer. Some clones in this sample may be carry-over from other donors' samples. The rearrangement links TRBV28 to TRBJ1-3; 9 nucleotides agree with TRBD1. CDR3 bases: TGTGCCAGCAGTCCCGGACAGGGGAATGGAAACACCATATATTTT. It is translated as CASSPGQGNGNTIYF.